This paragraph reports one TCR beta chain. What it binds is unknown. V lost 4 bases and J lost 3; bases outside the gene matches: 14. The CDR3 runs 18 residues. Germline V gene data show CDR1 as LNHDA and CDR2 as SQIVND (reference sequence). The sample comes from a study of cytotoxic CD8 clonotypes in ibrutinib-treated CLL. Study details: Responses comprised 24 partial and 2 complete; at median about 68 months, about 14 remained remitted and roughly 12 progressed. Median treatment time before response sampling was 12 months, range 6 to 36. Points from the study as a whole: Clonality was higher at baseline than in age-matched healthy donors and tracked circulating CD8+ T-cell counts.

Depth targeted 1 in 200,000 to 1 in 1 million T cells, averaging approximately 9.3x coverage per clonotype. Generated by immunoSEQ multiplex PCR, the TCRdb table keeps only in-frame clones and is missing some. In the table there are over 200,000 clones, 75% to 85% of which are singletons. The gene calls are TRBV19 and TRBJ1-1; 10 nucleotides agree with TRBD1. The source was PBMCs, collected after 12 months of ibrutinib treatment. This TCR was recovered from a human donor with chronic lymphocytic leukemia. The CDR3 here is CASSTIGQGERKDTEAFF. The CDR3 nucleotides read TGTGCCAGTAGTACGATCGGACAGGGGGAGAGGAAGGACACTGAAGCTTTCTTT.